The 18 T cell receptor beta chains presented below share a single source sample, sequenced in a study of OX40 agonist ivuxolimab in advanced cancers. TCRdb's table, derived via immunoSEQ multiplex PCR, lists solely in-frame clones and lacks some. The sample holds over 55,000 clones, 88% seen once. The material was CD4+ or CD8+ T cells sorted from blood, obtained in a trial of the OX40 agonist ivuxolimab. These receptors all stem from an adult with an advanced solid tumor such as melanoma, head and neck, liver or kidney cancer.

The J gene is TRBJ1-4, the V gene TRBV4-3; D ambiguous. There are 15 residues in the CDR3. Germline loops: CDR1 LGHNA, CDR2 YSLEER. Trimming pared 0 bases from V and 0 bases from J, leaving 5 bases between. CDR3 protein: CASSQDDATNEKLFF. For the CDR3, the DNA is TGCGCCAGCAGCCAAGACGATGCAACTAATGAAAAACTGTTTTTT.

Written as DNA, the CDR3 is TGTGCCACCTCAAAGGGGGGCGAGCAGTACTTC. It specifies CATSKGGEQYF. V is TRBV27 and J is TRBJ2-7; D could derive from TRBD1 or TRBD2 (6 bases each). With 10 bases removed from V and 6 bases from J, the gap between germline ends came to 13 bases. Germline CDR1 is MNHEY and CDR2 is SMNVEV (reference sequence). CDR3 length: 11 residues.

V gene TRBV11-2 combines with J gene TRBJ2-7; no reliable D call. Between the trimmed V and J ends, which lost 5 bases and 2 bases, there was a span of 13 bases. The CDR3 runs to 14 residues. Germline V lookup: CDR1 SGHAT, CDR2 FQNNGV. CDR3 region: CASSLFRGAYEQYF. The CDR3 DNA follows: TGTGCCAGCAGCCTGTTTCGCGGTGCCTACGAGCAGTACTTC.

The chain employs TRBV2 and TRBJ2-7, with D possibly called TRBD1 or TRBD2 (5 bases each). The CDR3 is made up of 14 amino acids. CDR1 is SNHLY and CDR2 is FYNNEI in the germline V gene. The V and J ends lost 7 bases and 3 bases respectively, with 16 bases between them. The CDR3 region has the DNA TGTGCCAGCATGCCGGGACCCGAGGACTACGAGCAGTACGTC. As protein: CASMPGPEDYEQYV.

The V gene is TRBV9, the J gene TRBJ2-1, with TRBD1 matching over 7 bases. Germline V CDR1 and CDR2: SGDLS, YYNGEE. There are 14 residues in the CDR3. V lost 4 bases, J lost 6 bases, and 7 bases stayed unmatched. The CDR3 here is CASSPGQSGNEQFF. CDR3 nucleotide sequence: TGTGCCAGCAGCCCGGGACAGAGTGGCAATGAGCAGTTCTTC.

The rearrangement uses TRBV7-6 and TRBJ2-3; D may correspond to TRBD1 or TRBD2 (5 bases each). Germline V gene sequence: CDR1 SGHVS, CDR2 FNYEAQ. V lost 5 bases to trimming and J lost 2 bases, with 23 bases between them. The CDR3 runs to 18 residues. CDR3 DNA: TGTGCCAGCAGCCCCTCCACCAACCCAGGGACCCACACAGATACGCAGTATTTT. Translated, it gives CASSPSTNPGTHTDTQYF.

The chain has TRBV28 and TRBJ1-1; no firm D call. V lost 3 bases and J lost 1, with 12 bases in between. This CDR3 contains 15 residues. From germline, CDR1 is MDHEN and CDR2 SYDVKM. CDR3 sequence: CASSFLGKANTEAFF. The CDR3 DNA sequence: TGTGCCAGCAGTTTTTTGGGGAAAGCGAACACTGAAGCTTTCTTT.

On this clone itself: This sample includes further DNA sequences coding for the same CDR3. This CDR3 reads CASIHGGAVQETQYF. The CDR3 DNA is TGTGCCAGCATTCATGGGGGGGCGGTCCAAGAGACCCAGTACTTC. V usage is TRBV28 and J usage is TRBJ2-5, with a tentative D call TRBD2 (7 bases). Germline loops: CDR1 MDHEN, CDR2 SYDVKM. The germline V and J ends were trimmed by 7 bases and 1 base, with 16 bases remaining between them. The CDR3 runs 15 residues.

CDR3 sequence: CASRFRAGGTDTQYF. CDR3 bases: TGTGCCAGCAGGTTCAGGGCGGGGGGGACAGATACGCAGTATTTT. The rearrangement uses TRBV4-2 and TRBJ2-3; 9 bases are shared with TRBD2. Germline assignment: CDR1 LGHNA and CDR2 YNFKEQ. The CDR3 runs 15 residues. V was clipped by 6 bases and J by 3 bases; unmatched bases: 7.

The chain uses TRBV7-9 and TRBJ2-2; 11 positions agree with TRBD2. The V segment lost 5 bases and the J segment 5 bases; nucleotides outside the gene matches: 10. The CDR3 runs to 17 residues. The germline CDR1 and CDR2 sequences are SEHNR and FQNEAQ (reference sequence). The CDR3 spells CASSPTSGGEQTGELFF. CDR3 bases: TGTGCCAGCAGCCCAACTAGCGGGGGTGAACAAACCGGGGAGCTGTTTTTT.

The rearrangement uses TRBV11-1 and TRBJ2-3; 7 bases are shared with TRBD2. This CDR3 comprises 16 residues. CDR1 and CDR2 (germline): SGHAT, FQDESV (reference sequence). Trimming removed 5 bases from V and 5 bases from J; junction bases left unmatched: 13. The CDR3 sequence: CASSPISGAHRDTQYF. The DNA for the CDR3 is TGTGCCAGCAGCCCAATAAGCGGGGCGCACAGAGATACGCAGTATTTT.

The chain uses TRBV7-8 and TRBJ1-1, with 10 bases fitting TRBD1. The CDR3 covers 17 residues. J gave up 4 bases and V 4 bases, and 12 bases lay outside the gene matches. Germline-derived CDR1 and CDR2 are SGHVS and FQNEAQ. The CDR3 DNA reads as TGTGCCAGCAGCTACACCGGGACAGGGGAGGTGAGCACTGAAGCTTTCTTT. It is translated as CASSYTGTGEVSTEAFF.

This clone is termed medium-sized. The chain is built from TRBV7-9 and TRBJ2-3, with D tentatively TRBD2 (6 bases). This CDR3 is 16 amino acids long. Germline CDR1 SEHNR, CDR2 FQNEAQ (reference sequence). V lost 0 bases and J 1 base, leaving 11 bases between the germline ends. The CDR3 region is CASSLARSGRTDTQYF. DNA of the CDR3: TGTGCCAGCAGCTTAGCGCGGAGCGGGCGCACAGATACGCAGTATTTT.

This chain links TRBV6-1 with TRBJ2-1; 8 bases align to TRBD1. The CDR3 is 15 residues long. CDR1 is MNHNS and CDR2 is SASEGT in the germline V gene. Trimming cost V 5 bases and J 4 bases; bases outside gene matches: 7. Here the CDR3 DNA reads TGTGCCAGCAGTCAGGGACAGGTGAATTACAATGAGCAGTTCTTC. Residues: CASSQGQVNYNEQFF.

The rearrangement uses TRBV6-1 and TRBJ1-2; tentative D call: TRBD1 (6 bases). This CDR3 is 14 amino acids long. The ends were cut back, 5 bases at V and 4 bases at J, with 14 bases in the middle. From germline, CDR1 is MNHNS and CDR2 SASEGT. The CDR3 DNA sequence: TGTGCCAGCAGTCCATCCGAAGGGGGCTATGGCTACACCTTC. This encodes CASSPSEGGYGYTF.

The chain employs TRBV6-5 and TRBJ2-1; D not resolved. Trimming left V 0 bases short and J 5 bases short, with 5 bases between. This CDR3 contains 13 residues. Germline V CDR1 and CDR2: MNHEY, SVGAGI. The CDR3 is CASSYSQNNEQFF. CDR3 bases: TGTGCCAGCAGTTACTCACAGAACAATGAGCAGTTCTTC.

The chain couples TRBV5-1 to TRBJ2-1; D is ambiguous. This CDR3 comprises 13 residues. Germline CDR1 reads SGHRS; CDR2 reads YFSETQ. V lost 3 bases to trimming and J lost 5 bases, with 9 bases between them. Here the CDR3 reads CASSSNQHNEQFF. In DNA form, the CDR3 reads TGCGCCAGCAGCTCGAATCAACACAATGAGCAGTTCTTC.

This clone appeared once. The chain carries TRBV18 and TRBJ2-1; 8 bases map to TRBD2. Losses at the gene ends were 5 bases for V and 3 bases for J; bases not matched to a gene: 6. The germline V gene has CDR1 KGHSH and CDR2 LQKENI. The CDR3 has 15 residues. The CDR3 DNA sequence: TGTGCCAGCTCAACAACTAGCGGAAACTACAATGAGCAGTTCTTC. Its protein is CASSTTSGNYNEQFF.